The text below deals with one TCR beta chain. The antigen is not known. The V gene lost 1 base and the J gene lost 7 bases, with 16 bases spanning the gap. Germline V lookup: CDR1 SGHDN, CDR2 FVKESK. CDR3 size: 16 residues. The record originates from a study of cytomegalovirus exposure and HLA in healthy donors. In the study overall: Researchers found that about four fifths of fewer than 450 genotyped donors fell within the Caucasian-associated ancestry cluster. Study-level points and caveats: There were some V segments, including TRBV6-2 and TRBV6-3, excluded as indistinguishable. Highly shared variants forming one cluster were likely a sequencing artifact.

The PCR employed 60 Vbeta primers together with 13 Jbeta primers. Libraries were prepared by immunoSEQ multiplex PCR; TCRdb keeps only in-frame clonotypes and omits some of them. The sample contains 150,000 to 160,000 clones, 82% of which appear only once. This clonotype was sampled from a woman aged 45 to 65 in good health and CMV-seropositive. The sequencing input was PBMCs. The chain couples TRBV14 to TRBJ1-4, with TRBD1 as a possible D gene (5 bases). The DNA of the CDR3 is TGTGCCAGCAGCCAAGGGATAAGGGGATCAGGTGAAAAACTGTTTTTT. It yields the protein CASSQGIRGSGEKLFF.